This T cell receptor (beta chain) was captured in a study of blood T cell repertoires in COVID-19. Background on the study: Spain, Italy and the United States supplied samples that represented acute and convalescent COVID-19.

Authors' data handling: Amplified reference gene primers provided the basis for estimating nucleated cell counts. Using immunoSEQ multiplex PCR, the repertoire was profiled, and TCRdb retains in-frame clones only, with some absent. V and J calls and clone size are given by that table; D and trimming were obtained from the DNA. The profile shows around 160,000 clones, over 80% of them singletons. CDR3 length: 16 amino acids. V was trimmed by 1 base and J by 5 bases, leaving 14 bases between them. CDR1 and CDR2 from the germline V gene are SGHAT and FQNNGV. This TCR was recovered from a woman aged 40 to 49 with active or convalescent COVID-19. The sequenced sample was peripheral blood. This chain links TRBV11-2 with TRBJ2-2; maybe TRBD2 (6 bases). The CDR3 DNA follows: TGTGCCAGCAGCTTAGGTTGGGGGGATTCGACCGGGGAGCTGTTTTTT. Protein: CASSLGWGDSTGELFF. The complete variable domain, with remaining parts taken from reference TRBV11-2 and TRBJ2-2, reads EAGVAQSPRYKIIEKRQSVAFWCNPISGHATLYWYQQILGQGPKLLIQFQNNGVVDDSQLPKDRFSAERLKGVDSTLKIQPAKLEDSAVYLCASSLGWGDSTGELFFGEGSRLTVL.